This T cell receptor (beta chain) came from a study of cytomegalovirus exposure and HLA in healthy donors. General observations from the study: According to the study, roughly 160 TCR beta chains were cytomegalovirus-associated. In a later analysis, compared with equally common non-associated chains, HLA-associated beta chains were more expanded. Information on immune exposure was restricted to one variable (CMV serostatus).

Notes on this clone: Its specificity is not known. One junction end disagrees with the germline gene, perhaps due to a read error.

The length of the CDR3 is 14 residues. Germline CDR1 is SGHTS and CDR2 is YDEGEE. The PCR ran on 60 Vbeta and 13 Jbeta primers. Sequencing was performed with immunoSEQ multiplex PCR; in TCRdb, only in-frame clones are kept and a portion is missing. The sample contains 200,000 to 250,000 clones, around 89% of which appear only once. Specimen: PBMCs. The chain is built from TRBV5-8 and TRBJ2-3, with D possibly TRBD1 on 6 matching bases. This clonotype was sampled from a woman between 18 and 30 years old in good health and CMV-seronegative. CDR3 bases: TGTGCCAGAAGCTTTCCCAGGGGCCCTGATACGCAGTATTTT. This translates into CARSFPRGPDTQYF.